This paragraph covers one TCR beta chain sequence. Its antigen is not identified. Trimming pared 0 bases from V and 0 bases from J, leaving 9 bases between. The V gene's germline CDR1 is MNHEY and CDR2 SVGAGI. There are 16 residues in the CDR3. This entry belongs to a study of T cells after yellow fever vaccination. Whole-study findings and limits: The booster response re-showed most primary clones: 96% CD4, 88% CD8. A faster peak, day 5 versus 15, was reached by the weaker secondary response.

It was through 5'RACE template switching that TCR cDNA was made, with a universal primer site and UMIs added. One entry per CDR3 protein results from TCRdb running MiXCR on the 5' RACE reads. The sample lists hundreds of thousands of distinct CDR3 sequences; 8.5% to 10% were seen once. Sequenced here: PBMCs, sampled on the day of the first yellow fever vaccination. The clonotype comes from a man aged 18 to 29 who received the YFV17D yellow fever vaccine. The V and J genes are TRBV6-5 and TRBJ2-4; D gene unclear. This chain's CDR3 is CASSYSSELAKNIQYF. The CDR3 DNA reads as TGTGCCAGCAGTTACTCGTCGGAATTAGCCAAAAACATTCAGTACTTC.